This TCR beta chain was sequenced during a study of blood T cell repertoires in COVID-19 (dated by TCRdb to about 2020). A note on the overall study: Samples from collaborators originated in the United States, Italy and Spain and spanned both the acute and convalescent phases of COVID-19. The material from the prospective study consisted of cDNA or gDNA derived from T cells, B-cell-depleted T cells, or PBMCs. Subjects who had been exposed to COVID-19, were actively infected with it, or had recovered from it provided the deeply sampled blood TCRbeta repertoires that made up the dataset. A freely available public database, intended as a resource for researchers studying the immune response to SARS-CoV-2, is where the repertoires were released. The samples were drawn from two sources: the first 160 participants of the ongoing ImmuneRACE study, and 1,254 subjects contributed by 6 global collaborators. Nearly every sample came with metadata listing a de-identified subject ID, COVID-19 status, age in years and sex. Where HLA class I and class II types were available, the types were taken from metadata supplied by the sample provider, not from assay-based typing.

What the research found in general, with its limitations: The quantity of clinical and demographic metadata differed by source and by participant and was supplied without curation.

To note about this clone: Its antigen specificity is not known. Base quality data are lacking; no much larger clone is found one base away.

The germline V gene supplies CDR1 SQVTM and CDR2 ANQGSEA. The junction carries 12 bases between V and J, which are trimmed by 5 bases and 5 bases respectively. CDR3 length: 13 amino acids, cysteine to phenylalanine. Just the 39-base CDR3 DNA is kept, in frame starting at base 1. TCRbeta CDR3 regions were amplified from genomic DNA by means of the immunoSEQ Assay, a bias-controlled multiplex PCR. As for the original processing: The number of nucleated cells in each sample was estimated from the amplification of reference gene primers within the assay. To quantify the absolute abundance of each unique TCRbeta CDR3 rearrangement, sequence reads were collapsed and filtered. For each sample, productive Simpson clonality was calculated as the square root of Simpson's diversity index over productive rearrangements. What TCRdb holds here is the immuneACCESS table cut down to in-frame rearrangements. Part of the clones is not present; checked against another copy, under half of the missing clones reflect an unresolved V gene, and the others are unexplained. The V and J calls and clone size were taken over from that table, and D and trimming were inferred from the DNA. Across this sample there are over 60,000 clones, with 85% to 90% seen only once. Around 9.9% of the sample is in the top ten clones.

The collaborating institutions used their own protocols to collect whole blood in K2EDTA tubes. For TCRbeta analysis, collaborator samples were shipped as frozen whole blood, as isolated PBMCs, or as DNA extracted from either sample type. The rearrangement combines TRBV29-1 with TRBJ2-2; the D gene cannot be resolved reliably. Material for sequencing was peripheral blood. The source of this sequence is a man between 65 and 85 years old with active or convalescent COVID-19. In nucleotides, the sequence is TGCAGCGTTCGAAGACTGCGAACCGGGGAGCTGTTTTTT. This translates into CSVRRLRTGELFF.